This TCR beta chain was recovered during a study of blood T cell repertoires in COVID-19. Overall study: COVID-19 samples, acute and convalescent, were from the United States, Italy and Spain. From T cells, B-cell-depleted T cells, or PBMCs came the material, which was cDNA or gDNA.

This CDR3 region has 16 residues. V dropped 0 bases and J dropped 8 bases, with 17 bases sitting between them. Germline V gives CDR1 SGHTA, CDR2 FQGNSA. Libraries were prepared by immunoSEQ multiplex PCR; TCRdb keeps only in-frame clonotypes and omits some of them. The table shows approximately 400,000 clones, with more than 75% occurring only once. Sample: PBMCs or T cells enriched from blood (not recorded which). The clonotype originates from a young woman who had recovered from COVID-19. The chain recombines TRBV7-2 with TRBJ2-1; possibly TRBD2 for D (5 bases). CDR3 sequence: CASSLARGPRGDEQFF. The CDR3 DNA sequence: TGTGCCAGCAGCTTAGCTCGCGGGCCTAGAGGTGATGAGCAGTTCTTC. Full variable domain (outside the CDR3, taken from reference TRBV7-2 and TRBJ2-1): GAGVSQSPSNKVTEKGKDVELRCDPISGHTALYWYRQSLGQGLEFLIYFQGNSAPDKSGLPSDRFSAERTGGSVSTLTIQRTQQEDSAVYLCASSLARGPRGDEQFFGPGTRLTVL.